The 12 T cell receptor beta chains listed next were all sequenced from one sample in a study of cytomegalovirus exposure and HLA in healthy donors. PCR amplification relied on 60 Vbeta primers (plus 13 Jbeta primers). TCRdb's copy holds only in-frame clones and misses some; the assay was immunoSEQ multiplex PCR. There are a few hundred thousand clones in the sample; about 74% occur only once, and 15% to 19% lies in the top ten. The material sequenced was PBMCs. The source is a man in his forties in good health and CMV-seronegative.

The rearrangement joins TRBV7-3 to TRBJ1-1; D is possibly TRBD1 (6 bases). Trimming pared 5 bases from V and 4 bases from J, leaving 14 bases between. CDR1 is SGHTA and CDR2 is FQGTGA in the germline V gene. CDR3 length: 14 amino acids. The DNA of the CDR3 is TGTGCCAGCAGCGACACAGGGAGCTCCACTGAAGCTTTCTTT. This translates into CASSDTGSSTEAFF.

The chain has TRBV30 and TRBJ2-5, with D tentatively TRBD1 (6 bases). The J call is in doubt because the DNA end fits TRBJ2-7 better. The length of the CDR3 is 11 residues. Germline assignment: CDR1 GTSNPN and CDR2 SVGIG (reference sequence). The DNA of the CDR3 is TGTGCCTGGAGTGCCAGGGGCGAGCAGTACTTC. This gives the protein CAWSARGEQYF.

The rearrangement joins TRBV27 to TRBJ1-1; a weak D match, TRBD1 (5 bases). Looked up from germline, CDR1 is MNHEY and CDR2 is SMNVEV (reference sequence). This CDR3 has 14 residues. The ends were cut back, 5 bases at V and 0 bases at J, with 10 bases in the middle. The CDR3 sequence: CASSIGAMNTEAFF. For the CDR3, the DNA is TGTGCCAGCAGTATTGGGGCTATGAACACTGAAGCTTTCTTT.

This clone was seen more than once but under ten times. The rearrangement uses TRBV6-5 and TRBJ1-1, with D possibly matching TRBD1 (5 bases). Trimming stripped 0 bases from V and 4 bases from J, with 9 bases between. Germline-derived CDR1 and CDR2 are MNHEY and SVGAGI. The CDR3 has 14 amino acids. In DNA form, the CDR3 reads TGTGCCAGCAGTTACTCGGGGGGAATCACTGAAGCTTTCTTT. Translated, it gives CASSYSGGITEAFF.

As regards this clone: A junction boundary mismatches the germline segment, possibly from a read error. This chain connects TRBV7-9 to TRBJ2-1; the D gene is possibly TRBD2 (7 bases). There are 14 residues in the CDR3. Germline values: CDR1 SEHNR, CDR2 FQNEAQ (reference sequence). The CDR3 coding sequence is TGTTCCAGCACCCCGCGAGGGGGGGACAATGAGCAGTTCTTC. Translating gives CSSTPRGGDNEQFF.

This chain links TRBV5-6 with TRBJ2-3; 16 bases line up with TRBD2. Germline assignment: CDR1 SGHDT and CDR2 YYEEEE. The CDR3 is 15 amino acids. The J segment lost 6 bases and the V segment lost 4 bases, leaving 2 bases of the junction unmatched. Here the CDR3 reads CASSPGLAGGDTQYF. CDR3 nucleotide sequence: TGTGCCAGCAGCCCGGGACTAGCGGGAGGGGATACGCAGTATTTT.

This CDR3 is CSVDRGSEQYF. As DNA, the CDR3 is TGCAGCGTTGATAGAGGGAGCGAGCAGTACTTC. The chain couples TRBV29-1 to TRBJ2-7; weak D call: TRBD2 (5 bases). Trimming cost V 3 bases and J 6 bases, with 9 bases left between them. Germline lookup yields CDR1 SQVTM and CDR2 ANQGSEA. The length of the CDR3 is 11 residues.

The chain recombines TRBV9 with TRBJ1-2; D uncertain. Germline V gene lookup returns CDR1 SGDLS and CDR2 YYNGEE. V shed 0 bases and J shed 5 bases, with 11 bases lying between them. The CDR3 totals 14 residues. As DNA, the CDR3 is TGTGCCAGCAGCGTAGCTAATGCGGGGTATGGCTACACCTTC. Encoded protein: CASSVANAGYGYTF.

The chain links TRBV7-9 to TRBJ1-1; no clear D gene. The CDR3 extends over 15 amino acids. The germline CDR1 and CDR2 sequences are SEHNR and FQNEAQ (reference sequence). The V end was cut by 0 bases, the J end by 6 bases, with 14 bases between. The chain's CDR3 is CASSLARGREAEAFF. The CDR3 coding sequence is TGTGCCAGCAGCTTAGCGAGAGGTCGAGAAGCTGAAGCTTTCTTT.

The J gene is TRBJ1-5, the V gene TRBV15; no definite D call. Trimming took 11 bases from V and 3 from J, leaving 14 bases between them. Germline-derived CDR1 and CDR2 are LNHNV and YYDKDF (reference sequence). The length of the CDR3 is 13 residues. DNA for the CDR3: TGTGCCCTTGCTAGCTCTTACAATCAGCCCCAGCATTTT. This encodes CALASSYNQPQHF.

The chain joins TRBV9 to TRBJ2-3, with D perhaps matching TRBD2 (6 bases). The CDR3 contains 16 residues. CDR1 and CDR2 (germline): SGDLS, YYNGEE. Trimming left V 0 bases short and J 0 bases short, with 11 bases between. This CDR3 is CASSVGLAPSTDTQYF. Written as DNA, the CDR3 is TGTGCCAGCAGCGTAGGGCTAGCGCCTAGCACAGATACGCAGTATTTT.

The chain employs TRBV7-9 and TRBJ2-1, with 10 positions matching TRBD1. Losses at the gene ends were 6 bases for V and 7 bases for J; bases not matched to a gene: 12. The CDR3 consists of 16 residues. Germline lookup yields CDR1 SEHNR and CDR2 FQNEAQ (reference sequence). For the CDR3, the DNA is TGTGCCAGCAGTAGCGGAACGGGACAGGGGACAAATGAGCAGTTCTTC. This codes for CASSSGTGQGTNEQFF.